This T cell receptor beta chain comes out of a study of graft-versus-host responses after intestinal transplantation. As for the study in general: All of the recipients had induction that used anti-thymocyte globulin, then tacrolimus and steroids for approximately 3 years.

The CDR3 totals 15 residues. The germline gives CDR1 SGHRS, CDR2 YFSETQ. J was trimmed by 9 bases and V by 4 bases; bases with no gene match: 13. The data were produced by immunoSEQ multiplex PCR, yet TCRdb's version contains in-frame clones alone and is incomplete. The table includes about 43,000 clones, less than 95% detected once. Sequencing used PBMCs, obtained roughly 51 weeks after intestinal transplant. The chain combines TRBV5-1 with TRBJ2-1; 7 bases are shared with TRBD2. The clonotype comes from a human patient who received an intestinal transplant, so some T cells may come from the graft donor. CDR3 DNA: TGCGCCAGCAGCCCAACAAGCGGGACTCAGGGTGAGCAGTTCTTC. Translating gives CASSPTSGTQGEQFF.